Given below is one TCR beta chain in context. Its target antigen remains unknown. Per-base quality was not reported, and no clone a single base away is much larger than it. The immunoSEQ Assay, a bias-controlled multiplex PCR, was used to amplify TCRbeta CDR3 regions from genomic DNA. The paper's processing steps were these. Within the assay, amplification of reference gene primers was used to estimate how many nucleated cells each sample contained. To quantify the absolute abundance of each unique TCRbeta CDR3 rearrangement, sequence reads were collapsed and filtered. For each sample, productive Simpson clonality was calculated as the square root of Simpson's diversity index across productive rearrangements. In TCRdb, the immuneACCESS table is reduced to in-frame sequences with V and J assigned. These tables do not hold every clone; where another copy was compared, an unresolved V gene accounts for under half, and the others remain unexplained. The DNA gave D and trimming, while V, J and clone size come from that table. For this sample the table gives about 490,000 clones, of which 80% to 90% were detected only once. About 3% of the sample comes from the top ten.

Whole blood was collected in K2EDTA tubes by collaborating institutions according to the institutions' own protocols. Collaborator samples were shipped for TCRbeta analysis as frozen whole blood, isolated PBMCs, or DNA extracted from either sample type. These data come from a study of blood T cell repertoires in COVID-19 (dated by TCRdb to about 2020). In the study overall: Samples covering the acute and convalescent phases of COVID-19 were provided by collaborators in the United States, Italy and Spain. The material from the prospective study consisted of cDNA or gDNA derived from T cells, B-cell-depleted T cells, or PBMCs. Subjects who had been exposed to COVID-19, were actively infected with it, or had recovered from it provided the deeply sampled blood TCRbeta repertoires that made up the dataset. A freely available public database, intended as a resource for researchers studying the immune response to SARS-CoV-2, is where the repertoires were released. Samples were obtained from the ongoing ImmuneRACE study (first 160 participants) and from 1,254 subjects provided by 6 global collaborators. A de-identified subject ID, COVID-19 status, age in years and sex were almost always included in the sample metadata. Where HLA class I and class II types were available, the types were taken from metadata supplied by the sample provider, not from assay-based typing.

V is pared back by 8 bases and J by 2 bases, with 15 bases lying between the germline termini. CDR3 length: 13 amino acids, cysteine to phenylalanine. CDR3 DNA is the only sequence kept; it has 39 bases, read in frame from the first base. The germline V gene supplies CDR1 SQVTM and CDR2 ANQGSEA. Broader findings and caveats from the paper: The amount of clinical and demographic metadata varied by source and participant and was provided uncurated.

This receptor was obtained from a human donor in a cohort sampled during active COVID-19. The chain couples TRBV29-1 to TRBJ1-2; the D gene cannot be named for sure. The sequenced sample consisted of peripheral blood. The DNA is TGCAGCTCGGCGGGAGGACTCAACTATGGCTACACCTTC. Protein translation: CSSAGGLNYGYTF.